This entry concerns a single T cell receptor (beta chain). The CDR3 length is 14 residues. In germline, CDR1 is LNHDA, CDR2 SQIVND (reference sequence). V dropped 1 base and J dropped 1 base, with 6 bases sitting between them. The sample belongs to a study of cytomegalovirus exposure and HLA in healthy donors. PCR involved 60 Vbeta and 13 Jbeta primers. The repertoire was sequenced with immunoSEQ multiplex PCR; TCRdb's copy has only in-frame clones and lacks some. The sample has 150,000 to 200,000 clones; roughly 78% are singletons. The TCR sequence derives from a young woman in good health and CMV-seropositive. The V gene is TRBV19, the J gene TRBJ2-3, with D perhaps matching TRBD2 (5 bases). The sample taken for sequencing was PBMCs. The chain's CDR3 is CASSIGAGTDTQYF. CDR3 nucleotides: TGTGCCAGTAGTATAGGAGCGGGCACAGATACGCAGTATTTT.